The 24 T cell receptor beta chains in this list originate from one sample, sequenced in a study of shared clonotypes between healthy human individuals. Sequenced by immunoSEQ multiplex PCR; TCRdb stores in-frame clones only, minus some. The data show about 1 million clones, about 80% seen once. Sequenced: memory CD4+ T cells sorted from blood. Documented subset: CD45RA-negative fraction. The source of these receptors is a young man in good health.

This clone appeared once. DNA of the CDR3: TGCGCCAGCAGCCAAGGACAGGTCGCGAACACCGGGGAGCTGTTTTTT. Its protein is CASSQGQVANTGELFF. This chain joins TRBV4-3 and TRBJ2-2, with TRBD1 as a possible D gene (6 bases). The CDR3 consists of 16 residues. Germline CDR1 reads LGHNA; CDR2 reads YSLEER. Deletions cut 1 base from V and 0 bases from J, with 9 bases between.

DNA for the CDR3: TGTGCCAGCAGCTTGAAAGGGGGGCAAGGCACAGATACGCAGTATTTT. This sequence encodes CASSLKGGQGTDTQYF. The rearrangement links TRBV7-9 to TRBJ2-3; D could derive from TRBD1 or TRBD2 (6 bases each). Trimming removed 3 bases from V and 1 base from J, with 14 bases in between. Germline CDR1 and CDR2: SEHNR and FQNEAQ (reference sequence). The CDR3 is 16 amino acids.

This chain connects TRBV5-1 to TRBJ2-7; possibly TRBD1 for D (6 bases). Germline V gives CDR1 SGHRS, CDR2 YFSETQ. CDR3 length: 13 residues. V lost 0 bases and J 6 bases, leaving 10 bases between the germline ends. The CDR3 region has the DNA TGCGCCAGCAGCTTGGCCGGACAGTTCGAGCAGTACTTC. It yields the protein CASSLAGQFEQYF.

The gene calls are TRBV6-5 and TRBJ1-2, with D possibly being TRBD1 (6 bases). The CDR3 sequence is 14 residues long. Trimming left V 11 bases short and J 3 bases short, with 19 bases between. Germline V gene lookup returns CDR1 MNHEY and CDR2 SVGAGI. The CDR3 nucleotides read TGTGCCTCGGCAAGGGGGAAGTTGGACTATGGCTACACCTTC. Its protein is CASARGKLDYGYTF.

The chain employs TRBV5-5 and TRBJ1-1; D not resolved. Trimming took off 2 bases at V and 7 bases at J, with 6 bases between the two ends. CDR3 length: 11 residues. CDR1 and CDR2 from the germline V gene are SGHKS and YYEKEE (reference sequence). The CDR3 DNA follows: TGTGCCAGCAGCTTCTCAGTTGAAGCTTTCTTT. Translation gives CASSFSVEAFF.

The chain uses TRBV7-9 and TRBJ2-5; no firm D call. V was trimmed by 2 bases and J by 4 bases, leaving 11 bases between them. CDR1 and CDR2 (germline): SEHNR, FQNEAQ (reference sequence). The CDR3 spans 14 residues. The CDR3 region is CASSLNPGPETQYF. DNA for the CDR3: TGTGCCAGCAGCTTAAACCCCGGCCCAGAGACCCAGTACTTC.

This clone was counted a few times. The chain employs TRBV6-1 and TRBJ2-7; tentative D call: TRBD1 (7 bases). This CDR3 has 14 amino acids. CDR1 and CDR2 from the germline V gene are MNHNS and SASEGT. The V end lost 8 bases, the J end lost 7 bases, and 21 bases lay between the germline ends. The CDR3 reads CASGRGHLEGEQYF. DNA for the CDR3: TGTGCCAGCGGAAGGGGGCACCTGGAGGGGGAGCAGTACTTC.

Turning to this clone: Distinct nucleotide sequences in the sample also encode this CDR3. The V and J genes are TRBV28 and TRBJ2-2; D is undetermined. CDR1 and CDR2 (germline): MDHEN, SYDVKM. Trimming removed 5 bases at V and 5 bases at J, with 6 bases between. There are 12 residues in the CDR3. CDR3 region: CASSSRTGELFF. For the CDR3, the DNA is TGTGCCAGCAGTAGCCGAACCGGGGAGCTGTTTTTT. Together with reference TRBV28 and TRBJ2-2, the CDR3 gives the full variable domain: DVKVTQSSRYLVKRTGEKVFLECVQDMDHENMFWYRQDPGLGLRLIYFSYDVKMKEKGDIPEGYSVSREKKERFSLILESASTNQTSMYLCASSSRTGELFFGEGSRLTVL.

The sample holds one count of this clone. The CDR3 spells CASSLSQMTGIQETQYF. In DNA form, the CDR3 reads TGTGCCAGCAGTTTATCACAGATGACTGGTATCCAAGAGACCCAGTACTTC. The chain has TRBV27 and TRBJ2-5; no definite D call. The V end lost 0 bases, the J end lost 1 base, and 15 bases lay between the germline ends. Germline CDR1 reads MNHEY; CDR2 reads SMNVEV (reference sequence). This CDR3 has 17 amino acids.

Only a few counts were recorded for this clone. The sample holds other DNA sequences that translate to the same CDR3. V gene TRBV13 combines with J gene TRBJ2-7; D gene unclear. Per the germline V gene, CDR1 is PRHDT and CDR2 is FYEKMQ (reference sequence). Trimming left V 0 bases short and J 2 bases short, with 8 bases between. The CDR3 sequence is 14 residues long. This CDR3 reads CASSLGHLPYEQYF. For the CDR3, the DNA is TGTGCCAGCAGCTTAGGTCACCTACCCTACGAGCAGTACTTC. The full variable domain, rest sourced from reference TRBV13 and TRBJ2-7, is AAGVIQSPRHLIKEKRETATLKCYPIPRHDTVYWYQQGPGQDPQFLISFYEKMQSDKGSIPDRFSAQQFSDYHSELNMSSLELGDSALYFCASSLGHLPYEQYFGPGTRLTVT.

This rearrangement joins TRBV6-1 to TRBJ2-7; D unresolved. Germline CDR1 and CDR2: MNHNS and SASEGT. Deletions cut 6 bases from V and 3 bases from J, with 12 bases between. This CDR3 is built from 13 residues. CDR3 DNA: TGTGCCAGCAGGTGGAAGCAAGACTACGAGCAGTACTTC. Its protein is CASRWKQDYEQYF.

CDR3 nucleotide sequence: TGTGCCAGCAGCCGAGACGCGCTAGCGGGAGGCCCCGGATGGGAGCAGTACTTC. Translated, it gives CASSRDALAGGPGWEQYF. The chain recombines TRBV11-3 with TRBJ2-7; 11 bases are a match to TRBD2. V lost 5 bases and J lost 7; bases outside the gene matches: 19. This CDR3 is built from 18 residues. The germline gives CDR1 SGHNT, CDR2 YENEEA.

This rearrangement joins TRBV11-3 to TRBJ2-3; D remains unclear. There are 13 residues in the CDR3. V was clipped by 5 bases and J by 2 bases, with 8 bases between them. Germline V gene data show CDR1 as SGHNT and CDR2 as YENEEA. The CDR3 sequence is CASSRRYTDTQYF. Here the CDR3 DNA reads TGTGCCAGCAGCAGACGATACACAGATACGCAGTATTTT. The full variable domain, with the rest looked up from reference TRBV11-3 and TRBJ2-3, is EAGVVQSPRYKIIEKKQPVAFWCNPISGHNTLYWYLQNLGQGPELLIRYENEEAVDDSQLPKDRFSAERLKGVDSTLKIQPAELGDSAVYLCASSRRYTDTQYFGPGTRLTVL.

The chain recombines TRBV2 with TRBJ1-3; tentatively, D is TRBD1 (6 bases). The CDR3 spans 15 residues. Germline loops: CDR1 SNHLY, CDR2 FYNNEI. Trimming took off 6 bases at V and 0 bases at J, with 12 bases between the two ends. CDR3 DNA sequence: TGTGCCAGCAGGGACAGTTTATTCTCTGGAAACACCATATATTTT. Translated: CASRDSLFSGNTIYF.

Concerning this clone itself: This CDR3 is also generated by other DNA sequences in the sample. The chain combines TRBV5-1 with TRBJ2-3, with TRBD2 matching over 7 bases. J gave up 6 bases and V 0 bases, and 7 bases lay outside the gene matches. CDR3 size: 15 residues. CDR1 and CDR2 (germline): SGHRS, YFSETQ. The CDR3: CASSLEGGPVDTQYF. The CDR3 region has the DNA TGCGCCAGCAGCTTGGAGGGAGGGCCGGTGGATACGCAGTATTTT.

J is TRBJ1-5 and V is TRBV5-1, with TRBD1 matching over 8 bases. V trimming: 5 bases; J trimming: 7 bases; junction bases outside the gene matches: 8. The CDR3 totals 14 residues. Germline V gene sequence: CDR1 SGHRS, CDR2 YFSETQ. CDR3 in DNA: TGCGCCAGCAGATTTTCAGGGGGCCGGCAGCCCCAGCATTTT. It yields the protein CASRFSGGRQPQHF. Full variable domain (remainder filled in from reference TRBV5-1 and TRBJ1-5): KAGVTQTPRYLIKTRGQQVTLSCSPISGHRSVSWYQQTPGQGLQFLFEYFSETQRNKGNFPGRFSGRQFSNSRSEMNVSTLELGDSALYLCASRFSGGRQPQHFGDGTRLSIL.

The V and J genes are TRBV9 and TRBJ1-4, with a possible D match to TRBD1 (5 bases). CDR1 is SGDLS and CDR2 is YYNGEE in the germline V gene. The CDR3 consists of 17 residues. The V and J ends lost 4 bases and 7 bases respectively, with 23 bases between them. The CDR3 nucleotides read TGTGCCAGCAGCCAGGGCAGTTCGGCCCCCGGTAGTGAAAAACTGTTTTTT. Its translation: CASSQGSSAPGSEKLFF.

This chain joins TRBV5-1 and TRBJ2-1, with 7 bases matching TRBD1. The V and J ends lost 1 base and 2 bases, in that order; junction bases with no gene match: 9. The CDR3 has 17 residues. The V gene's germline CDR1 is SGHRS and CDR2 YFSETQ. The CDR3 sequence: CASSLKWAGTAYNEQFF. CDR3 DNA: TGCGCCAGCAGCTTGAAGTGGGCCGGGACAGCCTACAATGAGCAGTTCTTC.

V and J are TRBV6-1 and TRBJ1-2; 8 bases line up with TRBD1. CDR3 size: 14 residues. With 5 bases clipped from V and 4 bases from J, the junction kept 6 bases outside the gene matches. Germline CDR1 MNHNS, CDR2 SASEGT. The CDR3 DNA sequence: TGTGCCAGCAGTTCGGACAGGGCGGGCTATGGCTACACCTTC. It yields the protein CASSSDRAGYGYTF.

The chain employs TRBV5-1 and TRBJ2-5; D is undetermined. The germline gives CDR1 SGHRS, CDR2 YFSETQ. The ends were cut back, 4 bases at V and 1 base at J, with 5 bases in the middle. The CDR3 is 12 amino acids. The CDR3 loop is CASSHSQETQYF. The DNA of the CDR3 is TGCGCCAGCAGCCACTCCCAAGAGACCCAGTACTTC.

This clone was seen a handful of times. V usage is TRBV18 and J usage is TRBJ2-3; TRBD1 matches at 7 bases. J lost 8 bases, V lost 2 bases, and 7 bases had no gene match. The CDR3 length is 14 residues. Germline lookup yields CDR1 KGHSH and CDR2 LQKENI. DNA of the CDR3: TGTGCCAGCTCACCATCACAGGGGATGGTTACGCAGTATTTT. Residues: CASSPSQGMVTQYF.

This clone was counted a few times. This chain links TRBV6-4 with TRBJ1-1; 9 nucleotides align to TRBD1. The CDR3 is made up of 15 amino acids. V shed 4 bases, J shed 1 base, and the junction held 4 bases outside the gene matches. Looked up from germline, CDR1 is MRHNA and CDR2 is SNTAGT. CDR3 DNA sequence: TGTGCCAGCAGTGCTCGGACAGGGGAGAACACTGAAGCTTTCTTT. As protein: CASSARTGENTEAFF.

V and J are TRBV27 and TRBJ1-5; D gene ambiguous. The CDR3 consists of 15 residues. The V and J ends lost 3 bases and 2 bases respectively, with 11 bases between them. The germline gives CDR1 MNHEY, CDR2 SMNVEV (reference sequence). CDR3 in amino acids: CASSLGSARNQPQHF. The CDR3 bases are TGTGCCAGCAGTTTGGGTTCTGCTCGCAATCAGCCCCAGCATTTT.

The chain joins TRBV7-9 to TRBJ1-2; D remains unclear. The CDR3 length is 17 residues. V was trimmed by 3 bases and J by 4 bases, leaving 21 bases between them. Per the germline V gene, CDR1 is SEHNR and CDR2 is FQNEAQ (reference sequence). CDR3 sequence: CASSLGTFLDVLYGYTF. The CDR3 DNA is TGTGCCAGCAGCTTGGGTACCTTCCTGGACGTCCTCTATGGCTACACCTTC. The entire variable domain, with the rest obtained from reference TRBV7-9 and TRBJ1-2, is as follows: DTGVSQNPRHKITKRGQNVTFRCDPISEHNRLYWYRQTLGQGPEFLTYFQNEAQLEKSRLLSDRFSAERPKGSFSTLEIQRTEQGDSAMYLCASSLGTFLDVLYGYTFGSGTRLTVV.